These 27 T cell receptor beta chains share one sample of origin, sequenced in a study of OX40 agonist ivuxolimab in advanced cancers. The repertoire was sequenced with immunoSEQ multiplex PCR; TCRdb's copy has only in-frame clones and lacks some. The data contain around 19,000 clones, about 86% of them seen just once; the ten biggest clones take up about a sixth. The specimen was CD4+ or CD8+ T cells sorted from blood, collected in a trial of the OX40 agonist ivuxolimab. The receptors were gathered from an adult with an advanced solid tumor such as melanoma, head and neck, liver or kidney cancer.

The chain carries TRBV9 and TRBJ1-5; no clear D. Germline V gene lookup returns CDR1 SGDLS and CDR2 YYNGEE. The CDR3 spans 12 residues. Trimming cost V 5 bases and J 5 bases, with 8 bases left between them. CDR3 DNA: TGTGCCAGCAGTAGTGGCGATCAGCCCCAGCATTTT. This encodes CASSSGDQPQHF.

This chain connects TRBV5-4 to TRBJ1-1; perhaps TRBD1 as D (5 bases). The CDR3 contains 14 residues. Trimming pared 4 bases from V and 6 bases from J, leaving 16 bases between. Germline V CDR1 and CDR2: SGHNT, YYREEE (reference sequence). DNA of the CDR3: TGTGCCAGCAGCCGGGACGTGGGCGCGGCTGAAGCTTTCTTT. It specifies CASSRDVGAAEAFF.

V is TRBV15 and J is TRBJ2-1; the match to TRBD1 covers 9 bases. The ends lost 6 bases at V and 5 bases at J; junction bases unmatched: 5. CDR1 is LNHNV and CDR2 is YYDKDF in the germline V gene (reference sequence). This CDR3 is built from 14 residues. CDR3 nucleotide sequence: TGTGCCACCAGAACAGGGGGCGCGGACAATGAGCAGTTCTTC. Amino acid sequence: CATRTGGADNEQFF.

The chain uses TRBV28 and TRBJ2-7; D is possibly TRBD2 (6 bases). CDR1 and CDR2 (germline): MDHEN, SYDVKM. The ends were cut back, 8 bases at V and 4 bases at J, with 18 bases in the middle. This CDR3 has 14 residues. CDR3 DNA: TGTGCCAGCGACCCAAATGGAGGGGCTTACGAGCAGTACTTC. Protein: CASDPNGGAYEQYF.

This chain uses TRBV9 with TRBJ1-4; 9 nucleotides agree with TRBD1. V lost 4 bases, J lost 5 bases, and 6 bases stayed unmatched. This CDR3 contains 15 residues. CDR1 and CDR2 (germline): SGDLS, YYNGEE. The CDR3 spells CASSSRGQGNEKLFF. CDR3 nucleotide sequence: TGTGCCAGCAGCAGCCGAGGACAGGGGAATGAAAAACTGTTTTTT.

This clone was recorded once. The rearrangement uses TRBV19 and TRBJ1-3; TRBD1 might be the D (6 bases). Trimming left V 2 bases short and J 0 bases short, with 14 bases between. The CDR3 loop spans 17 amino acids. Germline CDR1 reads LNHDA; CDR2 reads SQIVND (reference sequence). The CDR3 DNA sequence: TGTGCCAGTAGTATAAATGGACAGCCATACTCTGGAAACACCATATATTTT. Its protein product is CASSINGQPYSGNTIYF.

CDR3 sequence reads: CASSVDANRGGGGYTF. In DNA form, the CDR3 reads TGTGCCAGCAGCGTAGACGCCAATCGAGGGGGCGGTGGCTACACCTTC. The genes are TRBV9 and TRBJ1-2, with TRBD1 matching 7 bases. V shed 0 bases and J 7 bases; nucleotides not matched to a gene: 12. The CDR3 is made up of 16 amino acids. Germline V gene sequence: CDR1 SGDLS, CDR2 YYNGEE.

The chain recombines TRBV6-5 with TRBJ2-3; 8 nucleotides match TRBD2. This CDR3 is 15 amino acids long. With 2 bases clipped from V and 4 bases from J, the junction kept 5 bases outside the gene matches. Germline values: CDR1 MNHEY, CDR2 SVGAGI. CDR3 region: CASSYIAGLADTQYF. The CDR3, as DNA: TGTGCCAGCAGTTACATAGCGGGACTCGCAGATACGCAGTATTTT.

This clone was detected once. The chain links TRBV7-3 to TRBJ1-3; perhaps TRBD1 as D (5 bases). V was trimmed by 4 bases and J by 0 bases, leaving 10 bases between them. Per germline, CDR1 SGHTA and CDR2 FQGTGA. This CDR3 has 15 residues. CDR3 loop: CASSSGPGSGNTIYF. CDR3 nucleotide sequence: TGTGCCAGCAGCTCGGGACCGGGCTCTGGAAACACCATATATTTT.

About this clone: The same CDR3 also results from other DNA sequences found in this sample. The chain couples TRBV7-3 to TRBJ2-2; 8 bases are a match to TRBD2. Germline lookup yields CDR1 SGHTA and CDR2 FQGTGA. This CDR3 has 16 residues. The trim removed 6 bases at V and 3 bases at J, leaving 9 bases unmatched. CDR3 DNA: TGTGCCAGCAGGTCGGGCGGGGGGCGGGACACCGGGGAGCTGTTTTTT. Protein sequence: CASRSGGGRDTGELFF.

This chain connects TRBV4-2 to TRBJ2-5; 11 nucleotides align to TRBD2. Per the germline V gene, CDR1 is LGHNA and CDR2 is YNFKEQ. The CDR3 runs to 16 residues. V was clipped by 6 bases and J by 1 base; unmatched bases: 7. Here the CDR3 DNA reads TGTGCCAGCAGGGGGTCGCTAGCGGGGGGCCAAGAGACCCAGTACTTC. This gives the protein CASRGSLAGGQETQYF.

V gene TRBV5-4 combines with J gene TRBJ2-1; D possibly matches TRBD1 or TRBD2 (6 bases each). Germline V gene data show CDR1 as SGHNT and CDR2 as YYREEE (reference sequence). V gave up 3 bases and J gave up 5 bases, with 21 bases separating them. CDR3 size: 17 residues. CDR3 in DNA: TGTGCCAGCAGCTCACAACCGACCGGGGGCCGGGACAATGAGCAGTTCTTC. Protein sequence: CASSSQPTGGRDNEQFF.

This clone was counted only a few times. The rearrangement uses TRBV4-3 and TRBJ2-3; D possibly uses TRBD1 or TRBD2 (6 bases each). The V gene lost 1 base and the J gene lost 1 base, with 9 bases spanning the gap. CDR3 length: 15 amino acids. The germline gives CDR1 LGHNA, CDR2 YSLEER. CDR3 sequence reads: CASSQAGARTDTQYF. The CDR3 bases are TGCGCCAGCAGCCAAGCGGGGGCCCGCACAGATACGCAGTATTTT.

The CDR3: CASRTTNTGELFF. The DNA for the CDR3 is TGTGCCAGTAGGACAACTAACACCGGGGAGCTGTTTTTT. This chain connects TRBV19 to TRBJ2-2; D gene ambiguous. V lost 6 bases, J lost 2 bases, and 7 bases lay in between. The CDR3 runs 13 residues. Germline loops: CDR1 LNHDA, CDR2 SQIVND (reference sequence).

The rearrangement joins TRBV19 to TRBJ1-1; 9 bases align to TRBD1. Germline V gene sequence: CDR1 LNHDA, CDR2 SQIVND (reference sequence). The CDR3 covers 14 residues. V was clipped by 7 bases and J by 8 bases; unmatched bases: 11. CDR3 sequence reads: CASTEITGTGEAFF. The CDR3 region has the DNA TGTGCCAGTACCGAAATTACCGGGACAGGGGAAGCTTTCTTT. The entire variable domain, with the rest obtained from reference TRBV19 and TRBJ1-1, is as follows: DGGITQSPKYLFRKEGQNVTLSCEQNLNHDAMYWYRQDPGQGLRLIYYSQIVNDFQKGDIAEGYSVSREKKESFPLTVTSAQKNPTAFYLCASTEITGTGEAFFGQGTRLTVV.

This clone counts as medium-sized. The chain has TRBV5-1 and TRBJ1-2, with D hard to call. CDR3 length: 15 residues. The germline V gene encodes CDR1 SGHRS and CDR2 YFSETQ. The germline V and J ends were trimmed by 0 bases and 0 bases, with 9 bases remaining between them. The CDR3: CASSLGSYSNYGYTF. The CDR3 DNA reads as TGCGCCAGCAGCTTGGGCAGTTACTCTAACTATGGCTACACCTTC. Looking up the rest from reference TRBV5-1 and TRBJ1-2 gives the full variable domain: KAGVTQTPRYLIKTRGQQVTLSCSPISGHRSVSWYQQTPGQGLQFLFEYFSETQRNKGNFPGRFSGRQFSNSRSEMNVSTLELGDSALYLCASSLGSYSNYGYTFGSGTRLTVV.

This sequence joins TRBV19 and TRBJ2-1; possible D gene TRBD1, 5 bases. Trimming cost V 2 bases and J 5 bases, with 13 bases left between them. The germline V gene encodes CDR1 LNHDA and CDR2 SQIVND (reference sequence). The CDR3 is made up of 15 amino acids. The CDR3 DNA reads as TGTGCCAGTAGTATAACAGGCGCACGGGACAATGAGCAGTTCTTC. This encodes CASSITGARDNEQFF.

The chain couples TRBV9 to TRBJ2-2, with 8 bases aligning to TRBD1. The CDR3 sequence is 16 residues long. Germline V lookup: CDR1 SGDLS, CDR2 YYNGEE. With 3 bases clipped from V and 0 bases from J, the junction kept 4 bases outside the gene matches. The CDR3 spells CASSEGTGANTGELFF. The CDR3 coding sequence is TGTGCCAGCAGCGAGGGGACAGGCGCGAACACCGGGGAGCTGTTTTTT.

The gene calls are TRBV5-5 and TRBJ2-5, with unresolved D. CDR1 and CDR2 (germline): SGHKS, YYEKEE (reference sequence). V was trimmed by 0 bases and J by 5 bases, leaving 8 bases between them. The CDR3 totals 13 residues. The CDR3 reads CASSLEGWETQYF. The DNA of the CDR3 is TGTGCCAGCAGCTTGGAAGGGTGGGAGACCCAGTACTTC.

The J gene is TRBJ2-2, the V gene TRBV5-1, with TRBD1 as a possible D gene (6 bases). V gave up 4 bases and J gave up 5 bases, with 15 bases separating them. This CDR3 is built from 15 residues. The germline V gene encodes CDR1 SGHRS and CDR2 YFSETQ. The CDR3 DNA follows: TGCGCCAGCAGCAGGTGGACAGATGAAACCGGGGAGCTGTTTTTT. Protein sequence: CASSRWTDETGELFF.

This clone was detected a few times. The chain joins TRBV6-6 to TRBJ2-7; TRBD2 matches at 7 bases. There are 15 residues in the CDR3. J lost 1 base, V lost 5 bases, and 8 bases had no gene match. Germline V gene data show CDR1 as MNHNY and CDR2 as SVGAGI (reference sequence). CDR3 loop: CASSVLGGDSYEQYF. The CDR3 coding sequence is TGTGCCAGCAGTGTCCTTGGGGGGGATTCCTACGAGCAGTACTTC.

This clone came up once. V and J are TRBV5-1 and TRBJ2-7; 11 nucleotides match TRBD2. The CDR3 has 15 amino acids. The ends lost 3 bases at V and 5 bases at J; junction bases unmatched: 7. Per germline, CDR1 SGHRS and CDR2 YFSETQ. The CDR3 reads CASSSRTSGGDEQYF. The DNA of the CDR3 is TGCGCCAGCAGCTCCCGAACTAGCGGGGGTGACGAGCAGTACTTC.

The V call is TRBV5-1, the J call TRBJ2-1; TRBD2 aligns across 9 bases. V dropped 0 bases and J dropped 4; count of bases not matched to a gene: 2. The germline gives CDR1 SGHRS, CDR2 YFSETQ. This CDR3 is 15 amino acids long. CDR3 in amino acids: CASSLVSGGYNEQFF. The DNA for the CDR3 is TGCGCCAGCAGCTTGGTTAGCGGGGGTTACAATGAGCAGTTCTTC.

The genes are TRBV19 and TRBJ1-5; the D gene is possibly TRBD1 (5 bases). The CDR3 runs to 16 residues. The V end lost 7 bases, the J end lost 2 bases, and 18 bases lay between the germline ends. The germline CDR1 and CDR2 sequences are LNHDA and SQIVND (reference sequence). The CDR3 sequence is CASMGKGPIGNQPQHF. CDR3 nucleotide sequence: TGTGCCAGTATGGGAAAGGGACCGATCGGCAATCAGCCCCAGCATTTT.

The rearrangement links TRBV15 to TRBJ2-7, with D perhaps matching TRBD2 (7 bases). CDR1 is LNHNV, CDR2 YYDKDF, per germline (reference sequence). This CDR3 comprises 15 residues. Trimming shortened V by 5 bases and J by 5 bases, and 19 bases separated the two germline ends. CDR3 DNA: TGTGCCACCAGCCCAATGGGGGGGAAGGGGGACGAGCAGTACTTC. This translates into CATSPMGGKGDEQYF.

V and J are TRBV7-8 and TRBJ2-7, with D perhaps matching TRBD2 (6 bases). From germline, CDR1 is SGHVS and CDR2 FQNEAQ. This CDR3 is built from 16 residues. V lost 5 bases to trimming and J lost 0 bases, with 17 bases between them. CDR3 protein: CASSLGRLVSSYEQYF. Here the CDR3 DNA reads TGTGCCAGCAGCCTCGGGAGACTAGTTAGCTCCTACGAGCAGTACTTC.

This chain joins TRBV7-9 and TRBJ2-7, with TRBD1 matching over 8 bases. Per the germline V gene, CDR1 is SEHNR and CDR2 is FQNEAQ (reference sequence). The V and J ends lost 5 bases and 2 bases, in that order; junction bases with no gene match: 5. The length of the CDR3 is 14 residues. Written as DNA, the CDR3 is TGTGCCAGCAGCCCTCCGACAGGGGCCTACGAGCAGTACTTC. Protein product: CASSPPTGAYEQYF.